Below are 4 T cell receptor beta chains sequenced from a single sample in a study of shared clonotypes between healthy human individuals. Some clones are missing from TCRdb's copy, which holds only in-frame ones; the method was immunoSEQ multiplex PCR. Among about 490,000 clones, around three quarters were seen once, and the ten largest hold around 12%. Sequences were obtained from PBMCs. These receptors were obtained from a woman between 40 and 50 years old in good health. Some clones in this sample may be carry-over from other donors' samples.

The sample holds many counts of this clone. This sequence joins TRBV6-5 and TRBJ1-3, with TRBD1 as a possible D gene (5 bases). The V gene's germline CDR1 is MNHEY and CDR2 SVGAGI. V was shortened by 6 bases and J by 4 bases, with 10 bases between the two germline ends. The CDR3 is 13 residues long. DNA for the CDR3: TGTGCCAGCAGCCGACAGCAGGGAAACACCATATATTTT. Protein: CASSRQQGNTIYF.

This sequence joins TRBV4-2 and TRBJ2-3; the match to TRBD1 covers 8 bases. The CDR3 is made up of 18 amino acids. V was pared by 1 base and J by 0 bases, with 9 bases of the junction left unmatched. The germline CDR1 and CDR2 sequences are LGHNA and YNFKEQ. The CDR3, as DNA: TGTGCCAGCAGCCAAGCCCCGCCGACAGGGGATAGCACAGATACGCAGTATTTT. Its protein is CASSQAPPTGDSTDTQYF.

The chain carries TRBV7-8 and TRBJ2-3; D is ambiguous. In germline, CDR1 is SGHVS, CDR2 FQNEAQ. The CDR3 consists of 15 residues. V was shortened by 5 bases and J by 4 bases, with 16 bases between the two germline ends. The CDR3 protein is CASSPELQAADTQYF. The CDR3 DNA follows: TGTGCCAGCAGCCCGGAGCTCCAGGCCGCAGATACGCAGTATTTT. Full variable domain (missing parts from reference TRBV7-8 and TRBJ2-3): GAGVSQSPRYKVAKRGQDVALRCDPISGHVSLFWYQQALGQGPEFLTYFQNEAQLDKSGLPSDRFFAERPEGSVSTLKIQRTQQEDSAVYLCASSPELQAADTQYFGPGTRLTVL.

The chain recombines TRBV27 with TRBJ2-1; 7 bases match TRBD1. Germline lookup yields CDR1 MNHEY and CDR2 SMNVEV (reference sequence). V gave up 6 bases and J gave up 5 bases; unmatched junction bases: 4. The CDR3 extends over 13 amino acids. In DNA form, the CDR3 reads TGTGCCAGCAGGCAGACAGGGAACAATGAGCAGTTCTTC. As protein: CASRQTGNNEQFF.